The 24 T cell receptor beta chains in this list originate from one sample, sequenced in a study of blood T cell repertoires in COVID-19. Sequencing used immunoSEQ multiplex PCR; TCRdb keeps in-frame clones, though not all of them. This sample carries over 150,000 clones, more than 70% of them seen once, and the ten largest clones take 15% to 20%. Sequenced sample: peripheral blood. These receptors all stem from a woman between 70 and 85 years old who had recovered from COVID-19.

DNA of the CDR3: TGCAGCGCTGTGAGGTCAGGGGGCTACGAGCAGTACTTC. This encodes CSAVRSGGYEQYF. V usage is TRBV29-1 and J usage is TRBJ2-7, with 7 bases matching TRBD1. The length of the CDR3 is 13 residues. The J segment lost 3 bases and the V segment lost 7 bases, leaving 9 bases of the junction unmatched. Germline-derived CDR1 and CDR2 are SQVTM and ANQGSEA.

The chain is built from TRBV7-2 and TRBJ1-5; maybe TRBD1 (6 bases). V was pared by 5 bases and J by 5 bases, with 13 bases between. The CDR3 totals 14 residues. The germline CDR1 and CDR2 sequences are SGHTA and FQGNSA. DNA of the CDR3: TGTGCCAGCAGCCCCGAGGGGGGGGATCAGCCCCAGCATTTT. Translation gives CASSPEGGDQPQHF.

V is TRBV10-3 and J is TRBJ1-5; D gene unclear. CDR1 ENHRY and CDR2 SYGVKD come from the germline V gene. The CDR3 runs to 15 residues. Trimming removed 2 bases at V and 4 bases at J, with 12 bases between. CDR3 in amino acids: CAISEAGTENQPQHF. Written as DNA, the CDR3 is TGTGCCATCAGTGAGGCGGGTACCGAGAATCAGCCCCAGCATTTT.

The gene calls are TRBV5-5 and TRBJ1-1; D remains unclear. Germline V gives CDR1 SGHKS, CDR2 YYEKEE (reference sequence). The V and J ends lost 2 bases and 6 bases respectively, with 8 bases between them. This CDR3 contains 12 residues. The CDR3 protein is CASSFLNSEAFF. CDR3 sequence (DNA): TGTGCCAGCAGCTTCCTAAATTCTGAAGCTTTCTTT. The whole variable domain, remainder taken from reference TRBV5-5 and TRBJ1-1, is DAGVTQSPTHLIKTRGQQVTLRCSPISGHKSVSWYQQVLGQGPQFIFQYYEKEERGRGNFPDRFSARQFPNYSSELNVNALLLGDSALYLCASSFLNSEAFFGQGTRLTVV.

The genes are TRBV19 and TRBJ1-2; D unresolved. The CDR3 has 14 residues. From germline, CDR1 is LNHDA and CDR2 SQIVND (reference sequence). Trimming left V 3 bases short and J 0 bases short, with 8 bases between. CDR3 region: CASSIQRANYGYTF. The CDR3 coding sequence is TGTGCCAGTAGTATTCAGCGGGCTAACTATGGCTACACCTTC.

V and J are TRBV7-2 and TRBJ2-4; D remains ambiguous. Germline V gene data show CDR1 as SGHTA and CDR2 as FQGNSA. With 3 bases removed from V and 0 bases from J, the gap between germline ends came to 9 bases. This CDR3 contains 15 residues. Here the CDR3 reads CASSFTGLAKNIQYF. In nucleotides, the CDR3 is TGTGCCAGCAGCTTTACCGGGTTAGCCAAAAACATTCAGTACTTC.

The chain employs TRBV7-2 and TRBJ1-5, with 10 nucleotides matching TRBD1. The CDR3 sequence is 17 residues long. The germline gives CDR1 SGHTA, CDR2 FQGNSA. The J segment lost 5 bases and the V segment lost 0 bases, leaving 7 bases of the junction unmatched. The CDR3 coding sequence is TGTGCCAGCAGCTTAGCGCCGGGACAGGGGTTCTATCAGCCCCAGCATTTT. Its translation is CASSLAPGQGFYQPQHF.

The CDR3 is CASSPAPTSRTDTQYF. As DNA, the CDR3 is TGCGCCAGCAGCCCCGCCCCGACTAGCCGCACAGATACGCAGTATTTT. This rearrangement joins TRBV5-1 to TRBJ2-3; TRBD2 matches at 7 bases. V shed 4 bases and J 1 base; nucleotides not matched to a gene: 9. CDR1 is SGHRS, CDR2 YFSETQ, per germline. The CDR3 totals 16 residues.

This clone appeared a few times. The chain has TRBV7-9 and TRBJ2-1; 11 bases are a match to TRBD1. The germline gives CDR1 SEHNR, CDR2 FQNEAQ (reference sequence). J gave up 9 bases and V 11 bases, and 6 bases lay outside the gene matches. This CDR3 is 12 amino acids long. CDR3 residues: CAPGGQGVEQFF. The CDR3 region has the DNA TGTGCCCCTGGGGGACAGGGGGTTGAGCAGTTCTTC. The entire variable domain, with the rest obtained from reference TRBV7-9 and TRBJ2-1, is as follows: DTGVSQNPRHKITKRGQNVTFRCDPISEHNRLYWYRQTLGQGPEFLTYFQNEAQLEKSRLLSDRFSAERPKGSFSTLEIQRTEQGDSAMYLCAPGGQGVEQFFGPGTRLTVL.

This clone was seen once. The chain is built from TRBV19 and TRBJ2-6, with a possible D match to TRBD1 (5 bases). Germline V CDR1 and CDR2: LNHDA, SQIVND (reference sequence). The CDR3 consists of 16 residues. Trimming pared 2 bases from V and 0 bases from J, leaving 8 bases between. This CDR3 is CASSIQTVSGANVLTF. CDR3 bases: TGTGCCAGTAGTATACAGACAGTCTCTGGGGCCAACGTCCTGACTTTC.

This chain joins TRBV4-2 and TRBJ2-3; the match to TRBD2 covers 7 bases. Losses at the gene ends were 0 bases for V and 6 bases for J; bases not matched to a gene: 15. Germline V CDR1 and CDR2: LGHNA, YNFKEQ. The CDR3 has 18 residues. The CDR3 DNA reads TGTGCCAGCAGCCAAGATCCCGGCCACCTAGCGGCCCCCGATACGCAGTATTTT. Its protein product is CASSQDPGHLAAPDTQYF.

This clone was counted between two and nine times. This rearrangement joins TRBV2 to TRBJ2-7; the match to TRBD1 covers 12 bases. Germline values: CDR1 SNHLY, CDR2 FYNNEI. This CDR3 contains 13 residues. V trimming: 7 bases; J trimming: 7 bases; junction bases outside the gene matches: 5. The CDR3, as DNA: TGTGCCAGCATTGGGACAGGGGGCCTGGAGCAGTACTTC. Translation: CASIGTGGLEQYF.

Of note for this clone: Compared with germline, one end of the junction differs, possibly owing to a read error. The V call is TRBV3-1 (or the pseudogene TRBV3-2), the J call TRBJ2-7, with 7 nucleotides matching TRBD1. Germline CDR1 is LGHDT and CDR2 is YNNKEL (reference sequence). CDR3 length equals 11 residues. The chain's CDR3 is CASSQGGRGHF. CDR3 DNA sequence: TGTGCCAGCAGCCAAGGGGGTAGGGGGCACTTC.

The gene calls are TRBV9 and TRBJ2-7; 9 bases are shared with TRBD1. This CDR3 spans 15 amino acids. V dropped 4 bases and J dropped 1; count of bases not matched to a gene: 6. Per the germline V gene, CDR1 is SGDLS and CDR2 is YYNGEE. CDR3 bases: TGTGCCAGCAGCCCTGGGGGGACAGGGTCCTACGAGCAGTACTTC. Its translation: CASSPGGTGSYEQYF.

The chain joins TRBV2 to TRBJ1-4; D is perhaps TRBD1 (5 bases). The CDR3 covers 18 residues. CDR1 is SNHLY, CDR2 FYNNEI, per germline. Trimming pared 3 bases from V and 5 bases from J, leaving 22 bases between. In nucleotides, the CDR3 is TGTGCCAGCAGTGAGGGGCAGGGAAGGGTAAAGAGCAATGAAAAACTGTTTTTT. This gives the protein CASSEGQGRVKSNEKLFF.

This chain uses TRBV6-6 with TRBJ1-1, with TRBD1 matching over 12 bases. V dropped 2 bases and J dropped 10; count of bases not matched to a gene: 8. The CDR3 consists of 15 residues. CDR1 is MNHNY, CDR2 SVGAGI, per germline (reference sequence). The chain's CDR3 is CASSYPTGTGGAAFF. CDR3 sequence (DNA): TGTGCCAGCAGTTACCCAACCGGGACAGGGGGCGCAGCTTTCTTT.

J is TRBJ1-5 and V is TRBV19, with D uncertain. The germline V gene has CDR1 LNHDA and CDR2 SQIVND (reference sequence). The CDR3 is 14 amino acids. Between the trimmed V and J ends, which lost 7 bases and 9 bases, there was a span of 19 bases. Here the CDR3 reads CASKGRAPGWPQHF. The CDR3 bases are TGTGCCAGTAAAGGGCGGGCGCCGGGGTGGCCCCAGCATTTT.

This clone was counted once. Here the CDR3 reads CASSYPSGPYNEQFF. The DNA for the CDR3 is TGTGCCAGCAGTTACCCTAGCGGGCCTTACAATGAGCAGTTCTTC. V and J are TRBV6-6 and TRBJ2-1; TRBD2 agrees at 8 bases. With V trimmed by 2 bases and J by 4 bases, 4 bases remained unmatched. Germline V gene data show CDR1 as MNHNY and CDR2 as SVGAGI (reference sequence). This CDR3 has 15 residues.

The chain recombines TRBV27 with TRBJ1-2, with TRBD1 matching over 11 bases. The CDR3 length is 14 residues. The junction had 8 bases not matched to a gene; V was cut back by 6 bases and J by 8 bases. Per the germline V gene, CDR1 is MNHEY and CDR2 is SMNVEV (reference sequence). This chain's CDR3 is CASRPLGQGAGYTF. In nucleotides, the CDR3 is TGTGCCAGCAGACCCCTCGGACAGGGGGCAGGCTACACCTTC.

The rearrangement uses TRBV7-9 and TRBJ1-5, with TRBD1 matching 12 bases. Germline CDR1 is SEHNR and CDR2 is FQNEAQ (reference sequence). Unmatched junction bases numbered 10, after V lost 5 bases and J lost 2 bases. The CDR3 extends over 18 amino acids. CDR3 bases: TGTGCCAGCAGCCCGGGGACAGGGGGCGGCCCTGGCAATCAGCCCCAGCATTTT. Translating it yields CASSPGTGGGPGNQPQHF.

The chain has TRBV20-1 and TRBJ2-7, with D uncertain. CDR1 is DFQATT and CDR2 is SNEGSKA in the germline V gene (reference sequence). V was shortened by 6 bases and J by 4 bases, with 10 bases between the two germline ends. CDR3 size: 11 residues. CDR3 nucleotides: TGCAGTGCCGAGAGAAAATACGAGCAGTACTTC. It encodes CSAERKYEQYF.

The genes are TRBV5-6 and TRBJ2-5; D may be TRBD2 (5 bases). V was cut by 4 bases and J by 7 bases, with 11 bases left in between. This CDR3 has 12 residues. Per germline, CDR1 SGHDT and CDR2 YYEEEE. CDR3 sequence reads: CASSPARGTQYF. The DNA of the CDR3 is TGTGCCAGCAGCCCCGCTCGGGGGACCCAGTACTTC.

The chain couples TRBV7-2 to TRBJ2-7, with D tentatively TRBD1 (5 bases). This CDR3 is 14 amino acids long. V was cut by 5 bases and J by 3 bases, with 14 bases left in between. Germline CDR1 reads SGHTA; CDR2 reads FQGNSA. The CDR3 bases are TGTGCCAGCAGCCCTCCGAGCCAGGGCTACGAGCAGTACTTC. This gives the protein CASSPPSQGYEQYF.

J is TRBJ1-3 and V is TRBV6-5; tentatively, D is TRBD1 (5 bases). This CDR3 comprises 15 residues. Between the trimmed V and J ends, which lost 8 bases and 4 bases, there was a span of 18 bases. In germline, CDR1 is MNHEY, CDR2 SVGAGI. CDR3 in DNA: TGTGCCAGCTCTTGGCAGGGACTGGGGGGAAACACCATATATTTT. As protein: CASSWQGLGGNTIYF.